This T cell receptor beta chain came from a study of cytomegalovirus exposure and HLA in healthy donors. The approximately 120-subject validation cohort, separate from the approximately 660-subject first cohort, included the donors. Clones were sequenced by immunoSEQ multiplex PCR, and TCRdb holds only the in-frame ones, with some missing. The table records under 250,000 clones, around nine tenths of them present only once. Germline lookup yields CDR1 MDHEN and CDR2 SYDVKM. The V end was cut by 5 bases, the J end by 6 bases, with 17 bases between. The CDR3 is 15 residues long. The sequenced sample was PBMCs. This clonotype was obtained from a woman aged 18-29 years in good health and CMV-seronegative. V gene TRBV28 combines with J gene TRBJ2-1, with D unclear. The DNA of the CDR3 is TGTGCCAGCAGTATTAAAATCGGGTCGTTCAATGAGCAGTTCTTC. Its protein product is CASSIKIGSFNEQFF.